The present entry profiles one T cell receptor (beta chain) with its context. This sample stems from a study of Ad26.COV2.S vaccination and SARS-CoV-2 variants. Trimming removed 1 base from V and 7 bases from J; junction bases left unmatched: 4. The CDR3 is made up of 14 amino acids. Germline V gene data show CDR1 as SGHDT and CDR2 as YYEEEE. Only in-frame clones appear in the TCRdb table, and some are missing; sequencing was by immunoSEQ multiplex PCR. The table shows more than 300,000 clones, with about 86% occurring only once. Stated treatment: 15 to 20 received Ad26.COV2.S at low or high dose, single or two shots; several received placebo; per-sample allocation not given. The study sampled participants on day 63 after the first vaccine or placebo injection.

Here the sequenced sample was peripheral blood, taken in a trial of Ad26.COV2.S vaccine versus placebo. The receptor comes from a person aged 18-65 years who received the Ad26.COV2.S COVID-19 vaccine or a placebo. The V gene is TRBV5-6, the J gene TRBJ1-2; 10 positions match TRBD1. CDR3 coding DNA: TGTGCCAGCAGCTTGAGGGGACAGGGGATTGGCTACACCTTC. Amino acids: CASSLRGQGIGYTF.